This TCR beta chain came from a study of shared clonotypes between healthy human individuals. Study-wide results and limits: Limitation of the genetic and exposure-history diversity represented came from the few donors.

Sorted-subset replicate PCR reactions contained around 220 ng DNA, corresponding to approximately 30,000 T cell genomes. Repertoires were generated with immunoSEQ multiplex PCR, while TCRdb's copy carries only in-frame clones and drops some. The table shows over a million clones, with around 74% occurring only once. Germline loops: CDR1 SGHRS, CDR2 YFSETQ. This CDR3 has 13 residues. The V segment lost 4 bases and the J segment 7 bases; nucleotides outside the gene matches: 5. The authors divided CD4+ cells into CD45RA+ naive and CD45RA-negative memory subsets. Notes on this clone: Its antigen is not known. The identical CDR3 is also encoded by other nucleotide sequences in the sample.

The chain recombines TRBV5-1 with TRBJ2-1; TRBD1 agrees at 7 bases. The sequenced sample consisted of memory CD4+ T cells sorted from blood. Regarding subset: CD45RA-negative fraction. This receptor was taken from a man aged 18 to 29 in good health. In DNA form, the CDR3 reads TGCGCCAGCAGCCGGGACAGAACAAATGAGCAGTTCTTC. It codes for CASSRDRTNEQFF. Based on the CDR3 plus reference TRBV5-1 and TRBJ2-1, the full variable domain is KAGVTQTPRYLIKTRGQQVTLSCSPISGHRSVSWYQQTPGQGLQFLFEYFSETQRNKGNFPGRFSGRQFSNSRSEMNVSTLELGDSALYLCASSRDRTNEQFFGPGTRLTVL.